Listed below are T cell receptor beta chains from one sample, sequenced in a study of blood T cell repertoires in COVID-19. Method: immunoSEQ multiplex PCR; TCRdb's copy keeps in-frame clones and lacks some. Of about 200,000 clones in the sample, about 87% were seen once. Sequencing was carried out using PBMCs or T cells enriched from blood (not recorded which). The receptor source for this set is a young man who had recovered from COVID-19. Each CDR3 is given with its conserved first and last residue. Each record gives: J gene, D gene, V gene, clone size, CDR3 DNA, CDR3 protein. A D gene is named only where the DNA matches it firmly. Expanded clones are given a class, and other clones once, few, many or no size at all.

>TRBJ2-7|TRBD2|TRBV5-4|-
TGTGCCAGCGGGCTAGCGGGCTACGAGCAGTACTTC
CASGLAGYEQYF
>TRBJ2-3|TRBD2|TRBV9|-
TGTGCCAGCAGCGTAGATAGCGGGGGGGCCGCAGATACGCAGTATTTT
CASSVDSGGAADTQYF
>TRBJ2-7|TRBD1|TRBV15|-
TGTGCCACCAGCCCCGGGACAGGGGCTGGGGGACGGTACTTC
CATSPGTGAGGRYF
>TRBJ1-2|-|TRBV6-2/TRBV6-3|-
TGTGCCAGCAGCGATACAGATAACTATGGCTACACCTTC
CASSDTDNYGYTF
>TRBJ1-2|TRBD1|TRBV10-2|-
TGCGCCAGCATCAAGAGCAATTTTCGGGACAGAGACAACTATGGCTACACCTTC
CASIKSNFRDRDNYGYTF
>TRBJ2-2|-|TRBV7-9|-
TGTGCCAGCAGCCTACTATTACAGGGAAGCACCGGGGAGCTGTTTTTT
CASSLLLQGSTGELFF
>TRBJ2-2|-|TRBV3-1/TRBV3-2|-
TGTGCCAGCAGCCAAGATGCGGGTGGTAGCACCGGGGAGCTGTTTTTT
CASSQDAGGSTGELFF
>TRBJ2-3|TRBD2|TRBV2|-
TGTGCCAGCTCGGGACTAGCGGGTTGGGGGGATACGCAGTATTTT
CASSGLAGWGDTQYF
>TRBJ2-1|TRBD2|TRBV19|-
TGTGCCAGTAGTATAGTCGCTAGCGGGAGGGGGGCCAATGAGCAGTTCTTC
CASSIVASGRGANEQFF
>TRBJ2-1|-|TRBV28|-
TGTGCCAGCAGGAAGACGGGTGTGCAGTTCTTC
CASRKTGVQFF
>TRBJ1-2|TRBD1|TRBV27|once
TGTGCCAGCAGTCCACAGGGGGCGAATGGCTACACCTTC
CASSPQGANGYTF
>TRBJ1-6|-|TRBV18|-
TGTGCCAGCTCACGTGGGGAGGATAATTCACCCCTCCACTTT
CASSRGEDNSPLHF
>TRBJ1-6|TRBD1|TRBV18|-
TGTGCCAGCTCACGGACAGGGGCAAATTCACCCCTCCACTTT
CASSRTGANSPLHF
>TRBJ1-1|-|TRBV15|-
TGTGCCACCAGCAGAGATCTTGAGTCCCTCGGAGGTTGGAACACTGAAGCTTTCTTT
CATSRDLESLGGWNTEAFF
>TRBJ2-5|TRBD2|TRBV5-5|-
TGTGCCAGCAGCGACGGGACTAGCGGGGGGGCGTCCCAGTACTTC
CASSDGTSGGASQYF
>TRBJ1-2|-|TRBV27|-
TGTGCCAGCAGTATCGACAGGATGTATGGCTACACCTTC
CASSIDRMYGYTF
>TRBJ2-3|-|TRBV7-2|-
TGTGCCACAGGACTCGTTAGCACAGATACGCAGTATTTT
CATGLVSTDTQYF
>TRBJ2-5|TRBD1|TRBV5-1|-
TGCGCCAGCAGCTTGGAAAACAGGGGGCGCGGGGAGACCCAGTACTTC
CASSLENRGRGETQYF
>TRBJ2-5|-|TRBV5-1|-
TGCGCCAGCAGCAGACAGGACAATTTTCCCTACAGGGAGACCCAGTACTTC
CASSRQDNFPYRETQYF
>TRBJ2-2|-|TRBV5-3|-
TGTGCCAGAAGTTCGGACGGGGTCGGGGAGCTGTTTTTT
CARSSDGVGELFF
>TRBJ2-5|TRBD2|TRBV10-3|-
TGTGCCATCAGTTCAGGGCCCGGGGGGGCTGGGGAGACCCAGTACTTC
CAISSGPGGAGETQYF
>TRBJ2-7|TRBD2|TRBV6-2/TRBV6-3|-
TGTGCCAGCAGTTACGGTCTAGCGGGAATTTACGAGCAGTACTTC
CASSYGLAGIYEQYF
>TRBJ1-4|TRBD1|TRBV30|-
TGTGCCTGGAGTGACAGGGGCCGCAGGGACGAAAAACTGTTTTTT
CAWSDRGRRDEKLFF
>TRBJ1-2|TRBD1|TRBV7-9|few
TGTGCCAGCAGCCAAGCGGACAGGTTGGATGGCTACACCTTC
CASSQADRLDGYTF
>TRBJ2-2|TRBD2|TRBV7-2|few
TGTGCCAGCAAAACAGGACTAGCGGGGGGGAAGAACACCGGGGAGCTGTTTTTT
CASKTGLAGGKNTGELFF
>TRBJ1-1|-|TRBV6-5|-
TGTGCCAGCAGTCCGGGGGACTACACTGAAGCTTTCTTT
CASSPGDYTEAFF
>TRBJ2-7|TRBD1|TRBV7-9|few
TGTGCCAGCAGCTCTTGGACAGGGGCAAATCCCTACGAGCAGTACTTC
CASSSWTGANPYEQYF
>TRBJ1-2|-|TRBV9|-
TGTGCCAGCAGCCCCCGATTCCCCCCTATGTTCGGCTACACCTTC
CASSPRFPPMFGYTF
>TRBJ2-5|TRBD2|TRBV18|-
TGTGCCAGCTCACCAGGACTAGCGGGAGCAGGGGAGACCCAGTACTTC
CASSPGLAGAGETQYF
>TRBJ1-1|-|TRBV7-7|-
TGTGCTAGCAGCCAGGGGCCGAACACTGAAGCTTTCTTT
CASSQGPNTEAFF
>TRBJ1-5|-|TRBV7-8|-
TGTGCCAGCAGCTTGTCAGGAGGTCAGCCCCAGCATTTT
CASSLSGGQPQHF
>TRBJ2-7|TRBD2|TRBV28|-
TGTGCCAGCAGTTTTTATAGCGGGGGATACCACGAGCAGTACTTC
CASSFYSGGYHEQYF
>TRBJ1-2|-|TRBV5-1|-
TGCGCCAGCAGCTTGGCCACAGCAGGGGTCGCCTATGGCTACACCTTC
CASSLATAGVAYGYTF
>TRBJ2-2|-|TRBV6-2/TRBV6-3|-
TGTGCCAGCAGTCAGACAAACACCGGGGAGCTGTTTTTT
CASSQTNTGELFF
>TRBJ2-5|TRBD2|TRBV6-6|-
TGTGCCAGCAGGGGACTAGCGGGGATCTCCCAAGAGACCCAGTACTTC
CASRGLAGISQETQYF
>TRBJ1-2|TRBD1|TRBV7-2|-
TGTGCCAGCAGCGTGGGACAGGGTGGGGTCTATGGCTACACCTTC
CASSVGQGGVYGYTF
>TRBJ2-2|TRBD2|TRBV9|-
TGTGCCAGCGGAGTGAGACTAGCGGGTAACACCGGGGAGCTGTTTTTT
CASGVRLAGNTGELFF
>TRBJ2-1|TRBD2|TRBV10-3|-
TGTGCCATCAGTGAGTCGACTAGCCCCAATGAGCAGTTCTTC
CAISESTSPNEQFF
>TRBJ2-5|-|TRBV7-9|-
TGTGCCAGCAACCCACTAAGGCTTCAAGAGACCCAGTACTTC
CASNPLRLQETQYF
>TRBJ2-5|TRBD1|TRBV24-1|-
TGTGCCACCAGTGATGACAGGGTGTTGGGGGAGACCCAGTACTTC
CATSDDRVLGETQYF
>TRBJ1-4|-|TRBV4-3|-
TGCGCCAGCAGCTATATGGACAGAGAGAATGAAAAACTGTTTTTT
CASSYMDRENEKLFF
>TRBJ2-2|-|TRBV9|-
TGTGCCAGCAGCGTAGATGGAGGGAGTACCGGGGAGCTGTTTTTT
CASSVDGGSTGELFF
>TRBJ2-1|TRBD1|TRBV4-2|-
TGTGCCAGCAGCCAAGCGGGGACAGGGTTGAATGAGCAGTTCTTC
CASSQAGTGLNEQFF
>TRBJ2-3|TRBD2|TRBV3-1/TRBV3-2|-
TGTGCCAGCAGCACCAGGACTAGCGGGGGCACAGATACGCAGTATTTT
CASSTRTSGGTDTQYF
>TRBJ2-1|TRBD1|TRBV20-1|-
TGCAGTGCTAGTGTCCGGGGCAGGGGGTTCAATGAGCAGTTCTTC
CSASVRGRGFNEQFF
>TRBJ2-4|TRBD2|TRBV4-1|-
TGCGCCAGCAGCCAACCTGTGACTAGCCGCGGAAACATTCAGTACTTC
CASSQPVTSRGNIQYF
>TRBJ2-7|-|TRBV5-1|-
TGCGCCAGCAGCTTTGGGCTAGCTTGGGAGCAGTACTTC
CASSFGLAWEQYF
>TRBJ1-1|TRBD1|TRBV19|-
TGTGCCAGTAGCGGACAGGGGGTGGGCCCCACTGAAGCTTTCTTT
CASSGQGVGPTEAFF
>TRBJ1-2|-|TRBV6-5|-
TGTGCCAGCAGTTACGGTGGGGCCAGGCACTATGGCTACACCTTC
CASSYGGARHYGYTF